This entry describes one TCR beta chain. The antigen is unknown. Looked up from germline, CDR1 is SGHAT and CDR2 is FQNNGV. CDR3 length: 14 amino acids. After removal of 3 bases from V and 7 bases from J, the junction contained 5 bases not matched to a gene. The PCR was carried out with 60 Vbeta primers and 13 Jbeta primers. Profiling relied on immunoSEQ multiplex PCR, and the TCRdb table lists in-frame clones only, not all of them. The sample includes under 150,000 clones, just under 85% of them seen just once. The sample is drawn from a study of cytomegalovirus exposure and HLA in healthy donors. Overall study results and limits: Specificity for CMV antigens was confirmed in vitro for three of the CMV-associated chains. The study put 160 or so TCR beta chains on its list as cytomegalovirus-associated. Later analysis demonstrated an association between a missense DCLRE1C variant and TCR beta V- and J-gene trimming.

Healthy people donating bone marrow made up the donors. Material: PBMCs. The receptor was isolated from a boy under 10 years old in good health and CMV-seronegative. The rearrangement joins TRBV11-2 to TRBJ2-2; 7 nucleotides line up with TRBD1. This CDR3 is CASSFLTGIGELFF. CDR3 DNA: TGTGCCAGCAGCTTCCTGACAGGGATCGGGGAGCTGTTTTTT.